This entry features one TCR beta chain sequence. Its antigen remains unknown. This record belongs to a study of type 1 regulatory T cells. One entry per CDR3 protein, called by TCRdb with MiXCR from the reads. The repertoire holds roughly 67,000 distinct CDR3 sequences, around 63% seen once, with about 7.3% in the top ten. T-allo10 cells from the graft donor were described as anergic, host-alloantigen-specific, and alloantigen-specific suppressors. The receptor's source is a human donor in good health. The sample consisted of cultured T cells, either the whole culture or a sorted T cell fraction (not recorded which). The subset: Tr1-enriched cell product generated in vitro against host alloantigens.

This CDR3 reads CATGRASTDTQYF. In nucleotides, the CDR3 is TGTGCCACGGGCCGGGCTAGCACAGATACGCAGTATTTT. The V call is TRBV24-1, the J call TRBJ2-3; D is uncertain. The CDR3 extends over 13 amino acids. Per germline, CDR1 KGHDR and CDR2 SFDVKD. Trimming cost V 10 bases and J 0 bases, with 10 bases left between them.